What follows are 15 T cell receptor beta chains derived from one specimen sequenced in a study of regulatory T cells in long-lasting Graves disease. The authors built TCR beta libraries using iRepertoire HTBI primers and Arm-PCR of CDR3 regions. Using its own MiXCR run on the multiplex PCR reads, TCRdb lists one record per CDR3 protein. The repertoire holds around 400,000 distinct CDR3 sequences, 20% to 30% seen once, with about a quarter in the top ten. Regarding time point: persistent/refractory GD, antithyroid drugs over 5 years with positive TRAb. From RNA extracted from PBMCs, the TCR library was made. Sequenced here: peripheral blood mononuclear cells (PBMCs), sampled when the disease was refractory, from a patient treated with antithyroid drugs. All receptors derive from a female donor with Graves disease.

The CDR3 nucleotides read TGTGCCAGCAGCTTAGAAGCAGGGAACTCTGGAAACACCATATATTTT. This codes for CASSLEAGNSGNTIYF. The chain has TRBV7-6 and TRBJ1-3; a possible D gene is TRBD1 (5 bases). CDR1 is SGHVS and CDR2 is FNYEAQ in the germline V gene. The CDR3 is 16 residues long. Trimming removed 1 base at V and 0 bases at J, with 10 bases between.

This clonotype was picked up a small number of times. The V gene is TRBV20-1, the J gene TRBJ2-2; D unclear. Germline V gene data show CDR1 as DFQATT and CDR2 as SNEGSKA (reference sequence). The CDR3 covers 13 residues. The V and J ends lost 2 bases and 6 bases respectively, with 10 bases between them. CDR3 residues: CSARPAAPGELFF. In DNA form, the CDR3 reads TGCAGTGCTAGACCTGCAGCACCCGGGGAGCTGTTTTTT.

The sample holds many counts of this clonotype. The chain carries TRBV7-2 and TRBJ2-6, with D perhaps assigned TRBD1 or TRBD2 (5 bases each). Per the germline V gene, CDR1 is SGHTA and CDR2 is FQGNSA. CDR3 length: 17 amino acids. The V end was cut by 1 base, the J end by 4 bases, with 14 bases between. The CDR3 sequence: CASSLGAGSSGANVLTF. The CDR3 coding sequence is TGTGCCAGCAGCTTAGGGGCAGGGAGCTCGGGGGCCAACGTCCTGACTTTC.

This clonotype has a handful of counts. The chain is built from TRBV5-1 and TRBJ2-2, with no clear D. Per the germline V gene, CDR1 is SGHRS and CDR2 is YFSETQ. The CDR3 contains 15 residues. V lost 0 bases and J 2 bases, leaving 8 bases between the germline ends. In nucleotides, the CDR3 is TGCGCCAGCAGCTTGGCTGGCAGAAACACCGGGGAGCTGTTTTTT. Residues: CASSLAGRNTGELFF.

This chain connects TRBV28 to TRBJ1-6, with no clear D. Germline CDR1 reads MDHEN; CDR2 reads SYDVKM. Trimming cost V 3 bases and J 8 bases, with 8 bases left between them. This CDR3 is built from 13 residues. Here the CDR3 reads CASSFPGDSPLHF. The CDR3 DNA reads as TGTGCCAGCAGTTTCCCAGGCGATTCACCCCTCCACTTT. The full variable domain, its missing parts supplied by reference TRBV28 and TRBJ1-6, is DVKVTQSSRYLVKRTGEKVFLECVQDMDHENMFWYRQDPGLGLRLIYFSYDVKMKEKGDIPEGYSVSREKKERFSLILESASTNQTSMYLCASSFPGDSPLHFGNGTRLTVT.

Remarks on this clonotype: This may stem from a read error, because a much larger clone lies one nucleotide away. This chain links TRBV28 with TRBJ2-2; D gene uncertain. Germline V gene lookup returns CDR1 MDHEN and CDR2 SYDVKM. The CDR3 consists of 16 residues. The ends were cut back, 4 bases at V and 1 base at J, with 13 bases in the middle. The CDR3 protein is CASSSPIGGNTGELFF. The CDR3 nucleotides are TGTGCCAGCAGTTCCCCCATTGGCGGGAACACCGGGGAGCTGTTTTTT.

This clonotype was detected a few times. The chain uses TRBV2 and TRBJ2-2; no clear D. The CDR3 spans 13 residues. V lost 1 base and J lost 8, with 8 bases in between. Germline assignment: CDR1 SNHLY and CDR2 FYNNEI. The CDR3 bases are TGTGCCAGCAGTGAAGAATTGATGGGGGAGCTGTTTTTT. This encodes CASSEELMGELFF.

The chain has TRBV30 and TRBJ1-2; possibly TRBD1 for D (6 bases). Germline CDR1 and CDR2: GTSNPN and SVGIG (reference sequence). There are 14 residues in the CDR3. V was clipped by 2 bases and J by 1 base, with 11 bases between them. This CDR3 reads CAWSKQGFNYGYTF. In DNA, the CDR3 is TGTGCCTGGAGTAAACAGGGATTTAACTATGGCTACACCTTC.

CDR3 bases: TGTGCCTGGAGGTCGGACAGGGTGAATGAAAAACTGTTTTTT. Residues: CAWRSDRVNEKLFF. The chain has TRBV30 and TRBJ1-4, with 8 bases fitting TRBD1. V gave up 3 bases and J gave up 5 bases; unmatched junction bases: 5. Germline V lookup: CDR1 GTSNPN, CDR2 SVGIG (reference sequence). The CDR3 has 14 amino acids.

Only a few counts were recorded for this clonotype. The rearrangement joins TRBV10-2 to TRBJ1-5; no clear D gene. Germline loops: CDR1 WSHSY, CDR2 SAAADI. Trimming pared 6 bases from V and 5 bases from J, leaving 8 bases between. The CDR3 runs to 12 residues. The CDR3 spells CASSASHQPQHF. CDR3 DNA sequence: TGCGCCAGCAGCGCGTCCCATCAGCCCCAGCATTTT.

CDR3 loop: CASSLTGTSSYEQYF. The CDR3 coding sequence is TGTGCCAGCAGCCTCACCGGGACTAGTTCCTACGAGCAGTACTTC. This sequence joins TRBV7-9 and TRBJ2-7; TRBD2 aligns across 8 bases. From germline, CDR1 is SEHNR and CDR2 FQNEAQ (reference sequence). Trimming removed 5 bases from V and 1 base from J; junction bases left unmatched: 7. CDR3 length: 15 amino acids.

This clonotype occurred a few times. The gene calls are TRBV25-1 and TRBJ2-7; D is possibly TRBD1 (7 bases). Germline values: CDR1 MGHDK, CDR2 SYGVNS. This CDR3 region has 14 residues. V was clipped by 8 bases and J by 4 bases, with 18 bases between them. The CDR3 loop is CASGTQGGLYEQYF. CDR3 DNA: TGTGCCAGCGGCACTCAGGGGGGTCTATACGAGCAGTACTTC.

The table lists this clonotype with many counts. V is TRBV12-3 or TRBV12-4 and J is TRBJ2-7; D perhaps matches TRBD2 (7 bases). The CDR3 is made up of 14 amino acids. Trimming removed 6 bases at V and 7 bases at J, with 19 bases between. This chain's CDR3 is CASRPSGGGLEQYF. The CDR3 bases are TGTGCCAGCAGACCCTCAGGCGGGGGCCTGGAGCAGTACTTC.

This clonotype was detected only a few times. The chain combines TRBV6-2 or TRBV6-3 with TRBJ2-2; 7 bases align to TRBD2. After removal of 2 bases from V and 4 bases from J, the junction contained 10 bases not matched to a gene. Per the germline V gene, CDR1 is MNHEY and CDR2 is SVGEGT. CDR3 length: 17 residues. CDR3 coding DNA: TGTGCCAGCAGTTACGTAATAAGCGGGAAGCGCACCGGGGAGCTGTTTTTT. It is translated as CASSYVISGKRTGELFF.

This clonotype turned up a few times. V gene TRBV24-1 combines with J gene TRBJ2-7; 7 bases are shared with TRBD1. After removal of 7 bases from V and 0 bases from J, the junction contained 5 bases not matched to a gene. The CDR3 extends over 14 amino acids. Germline V gene sequence: CDR1 KGHDR, CDR2 SFDVKD. In DNA form, the CDR3 reads TGTGCCACCAGCGGAACAGGGGACTCCTACGAGCAGTACTTC. Translated: CATSGTGDSYEQYF.